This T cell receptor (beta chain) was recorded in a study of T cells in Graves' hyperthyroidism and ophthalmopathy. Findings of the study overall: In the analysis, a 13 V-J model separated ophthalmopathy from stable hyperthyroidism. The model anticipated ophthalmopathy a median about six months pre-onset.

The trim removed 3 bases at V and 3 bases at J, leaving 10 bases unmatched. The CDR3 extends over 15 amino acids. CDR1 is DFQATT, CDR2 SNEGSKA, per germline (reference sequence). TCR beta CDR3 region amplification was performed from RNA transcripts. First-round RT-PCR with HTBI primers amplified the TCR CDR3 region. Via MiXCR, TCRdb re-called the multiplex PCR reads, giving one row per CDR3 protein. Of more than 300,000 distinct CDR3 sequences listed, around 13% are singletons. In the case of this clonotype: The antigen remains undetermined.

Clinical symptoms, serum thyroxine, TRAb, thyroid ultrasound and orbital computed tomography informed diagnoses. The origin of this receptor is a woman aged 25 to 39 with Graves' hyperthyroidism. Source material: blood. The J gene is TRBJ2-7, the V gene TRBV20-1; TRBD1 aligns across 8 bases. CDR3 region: CSARDSTGAGYEQYF. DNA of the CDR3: TGCAGTGCTAGGGACTCGACAGGGGCCGGCTACGAGCAGTACTTC.